This entry lists 31 T cell receptor beta chains sequenced from one sample in a study of CD8 T cells in ankylosing spondylitis. The study's findings and limits: Among TCR beta sequences, a motif of under ten highly homologous variants appeared characteristic of ankylosing spondylitis blood.

One entry per CDR3 protein, called by TCRdb with MiXCR from the 5' RACE reads. The sample holds roughly 490,000 distinct CDR3 sequences, approximately 5% seen once. These receptors have no identified antigens. Specimen: blood, either unsorted or a sorted T cell fraction (not recorded which). The receptors stem from a male donor with ankylosing spondylitis.

This clonotype was detected many times. This rearrangement joins TRBV11-2 to TRBJ2-2, with no clear D. V was cut by 1 base and J by 4 bases, with 13 bases left in between. This CDR3 is 16 amino acids long. The germline V gene has CDR1 SGHAT and CDR2 FQNNGV. The CDR3 sequence: CASSLGRWGFTGELFF. The CDR3 region has the DNA TGTGCCAGCAGCTTAGGCCGATGGGGTTTCACCGGGGAGCTGTTTTTT.

There are many counts of this clonotype. V gene TRBV28 combines with J gene TRBJ2-3; D might be TRBD1 or TRBD2, each matching 6 bases. The V end lost 2 bases, the J end lost 3 bases, and 18 bases lay between the germline ends. The V gene's germline CDR1 is MDHEN and CDR2 SYDVKM. CDR3 length: 17 residues. As DNA, the CDR3 is TGTGCCAGCAGTTTACAGTCTTCGGGGGCGAGGACAGATACGCAGTATTTT. It translates to CASSLQSSGARTDTQYF.

The sample holds many counts of this clonotype. This sequence joins TRBV7-9 and TRBJ1-3; TRBD1 matches 8 bases. The J segment lost 0 bases and the V segment lost 6 bases, leaving 10 bases of the junction unmatched. This CDR3 region has 17 residues. Germline V gives CDR1 SEHNR, CDR2 FQNEAQ (reference sequence). The CDR3 sequence is CASSRRRGQDSGNTIYF. CDR3 nucleotides: TGTGCCAGCAGTCGTCGGCGGGGACAGGACTCTGGAAACACCATATATTTT.

The rearrangement uses TRBV7-2 and TRBJ2-7; no clear D. The CDR3 length is 12 residues. Looked up from germline, CDR1 is SGHTA and CDR2 is FQGNSA. Trimming took off 2 bases at V and 6 bases at J, with 8 bases between the two ends. The CDR3 reads CASSLLVGEQYF. Here the CDR3 DNA reads TGTGCCAGCAGCTTATTGGTGGGCGAGCAGTACTTC.

This clonotype was counted ten times or more. CDR3 DNA: TGTGCCAGCAGCCACGGGGCAGGGGGTTACAGCAATCAGCCCCAGCATTTT. Translation: CASSHGAGGYSNQPQHF. The chain employs TRBV6-2 or TRBV6-3 and TRBJ1-5; the match to TRBD1 covers 7 bases. The junction had 12 bases not matched to a gene; V was cut back by 6 bases and J by 1 base. This CDR3 is 17 amino acids long. CDR1 MNHEY and CDR2 SVGEGT come from the germline V gene.

This clonotype was counted many times. This chain connects TRBV7-9 to TRBJ1-6; 10 bases match TRBD1. CDR1 is SEHNR, CDR2 FQNEAQ, per germline (reference sequence). J was trimmed by 8 bases and V by 5 bases; bases with no gene match: 12. The CDR3 runs to 17 residues. The CDR3 DNA is TGTGCCAGCAGCCAACCGGAAGGGACAGGGGAATATTCACCCCTCCACTTT. Its protein is CASSQPEGTGEYSPLHF.

This clonotype was observed many times. The V call is TRBV7-8, the J call TRBJ1-5; TRBD1 matches 8 bases. Germline CDR1 is SGHVS and CDR2 is FQNEAQ. The length of the CDR3 is 15 residues. The trim removed 1 base at V and 6 bases at J, leaving 5 bases unmatched. CDR3 sequence: CASSLERQGSQPQHF. CDR3 coding DNA: TGTGCCAGCAGCTTAGAGCGACAGGGGTCTCAGCCCCAGCATTTT. The whole variable domain, filled in from reference TRBV7-8 and TRBJ1-5, reads GAGVSQSPRYKVAKRGQDVALRCDPISGHVSLFWYQQALGQGPEFLTYFQNEAQLDKSGLPSDRFFAERPEGSVSTLKIQRTQQEDSAVYLCASSLERQGSQPQHFGDGTRLSIL.

The sample holds a few counts of this clonotype. The chain carries TRBV28 and TRBJ1-3; perhaps TRBD1 as D (6 bases). The CDR3 is made up of 16 amino acids. Trimming removed 1 base from V and 0 bases from J, with 10 bases in between. Germline V gene data show CDR1 as MDHEN and CDR2 as SYDVKM. CDR3 DNA sequence: TGTGCCAGCAGTTTATACACAGGGAGCTCTGGAAACACCATATATTTT. Amino acid sequence: CASSLYTGSSGNTIYF.

This clonotype came up many times. The chain is built from TRBV20-1 and TRBJ2-7, with D hard to call. The V end lost 5 bases, the J end lost 0 bases, and 14 bases lay between the germline ends. Germline assignment: CDR1 DFQATT and CDR2 SNEGSKA (reference sequence). The CDR3 spans 14 residues. The CDR3 sequence is CSAFRSFSSYEQYF. CDR3 bases: TGCAGTGCTTTTAGATCCTTTAGCTCCTACGAGCAGTACTTC.

Ten or more counts support this clonotype. V is TRBV20-1 and J is TRBJ2-5; 8 nucleotides agree with TRBD1. V shed 6 bases and J 3 bases; nucleotides not matched to a gene: 6. Germline values: CDR1 DFQATT, CDR2 SNEGSKA (reference sequence). The CDR3 loop spans 13 amino acids. Here the CDR3 reads CSAAGTGKETQYF. The CDR3 DNA is TGCAGTGCGGCCGGGACAGGAAAAGAGACCCAGTACTTC.

This clonotype has ten or more counts. The chain links TRBV5-1 to TRBJ1-5; D unclear. Trimming stripped 4 bases from V and 7 bases from J, with 18 bases between. The CDR3 consists of 15 residues. CDR1 SGHRS and CDR2 YFSETQ come from the germline V gene. The CDR3 bases are TGCGCCAGCAGCCGGACCGGGGAGACGGGCCAGCCCCAGCATTTT. The encoded protein is CASSRTGETGQPQHF. The whole variable domain, filled in from reference TRBV5-1 and TRBJ1-5, reads KAGVTQTPRYLIKTRGQQVTLSCSPISGHRSVSWYQQTPGQGLQFLFEYFSETQRNKGNFPGRFSGRQFSNSRSEMNVSTLELGDSALYLCASSRTGETGQPQHFGDGTRLSIL.

This clonotype was detected many times. The chain couples TRBV12-3 or TRBV12-4 to TRBJ2-3; no firm D call. The germline V and J ends were trimmed by 6 bases and 6 bases, with 13 bases remaining between them. The CDR3 consists of 13 residues. Here the CDR3 reads CASRSGLGDTQYF. The CDR3 DNA reads as TGTGCCAGCAGATCGGGCCTCGGTGATACGCAGTATTTT.

At least ten counts were recorded for this clonotype. This chain links TRBV5-4 with TRBJ2-1, with 7 positions matching TRBD2. V dropped 3 bases and J dropped 0; count of bases not matched to a gene: 3. Looked up from germline, CDR1 is SGHNT and CDR2 is YYREEE (reference sequence). This CDR3 spans 15 amino acids. This CDR3 reads CASSSSGPSYNEQFF. The CDR3 region has the DNA TGTGCCAGCAGCTCTAGCGGTCCCTCCTACAATGAGCAGTTCTTC.

This clonotype has at least ten counts. Germline and junction disagree at one end, which may indicate a read error. The rearrangement joins TRBV10-3 to TRBJ1-5; D ambiguous. CDR1 is ENHRY, CDR2 SYGVKD, per germline. The CDR3 spans 14 residues. This chain's CDR3 is CAISEASGNQPQHF. In nucleotides, the CDR3 is TGTGCCATCAGTGAGGCTAGTGGCAACCAGCCCCAGCATTTT.

This clonotype was counted ten times or more. The rearrangement links TRBV5-6 to TRBJ2-7, with D uncertain. CDR1 SGHDT and CDR2 YYEEEE come from the germline V gene. V lost 0 bases and J 3 bases, leaving 7 bases between the germline ends. CDR3 length: 13 residues. The CDR3 DNA sequence: TGTGCCAGCAGCTTGGAGCTGTTCTACGAGCAGTACTTC. It codes for CASSLELFYEQYF.

This clonotype was recorded at least ten times. This rearrangement joins TRBV15 to TRBJ1-4; TRBD1 matches at 7 bases. J lost 8 bases, V lost 1 base, and 4 bases had no gene match. The CDR3 is 14 amino acids. CDR1 is LNHNV and CDR2 is YYDKDF in the germline V gene (reference sequence). Here the CDR3 reads CATSRARQGEKLFF. The CDR3 DNA reads as TGTGCCACCAGCAGAGCCCGACAGGGAGAAAAACTGTTTTTT. Supplemented by reference TRBV15 and TRBJ1-4, the full variable domain reads DAMVIQNPRYQVTQFGKPVTLSCSQTLNHNVMYWYQQKSSQAPKLLFHYYDKDFNNEADTPDNFQSRRPNTSFCFLDIRSPGLGDTAMYLCATSRARQGEKLFFGSGTQLSVL.

This clonotype occurred many times. The chain combines TRBV20-1 with TRBJ2-3; D perhaps matches TRBD2 (6 bases). Trimming removed 5 bases from V and 0 bases from J, with 15 bases in between. The germline gives CDR1 DFQATT, CDR2 SNEGSKA (reference sequence). CDR3 length equals 15 residues. In nucleotides, the CDR3 is TGCAGTGCTTCCCGGACTACCCCTAGCACAGATACGCAGTATTTT. Its protein product is CSASRTTPSTDTQYF.

This clonotype was seen at least ten times. This chain uses TRBV6-5 with TRBJ2-1; D is uncertain. The CDR3 runs to 15 residues. The V end lost 0 bases, the J end lost 4 bases, and 10 bases lay between the germline ends. Germline CDR1 MNHEY, CDR2 SVGAGI. In nucleotides, the CDR3 is TGTGCCAGCAGTTACTCGATTATTGGATACAATGAGCAGTTCTTC. Translating gives CASSYSIIGYNEQFF.

This chain connects TRBV19 to TRBJ1-1; D might be TRBD1 (5 bases). V lost 4 bases and J 1 base, leaving 7 bases between the germline ends. Germline CDR1 and CDR2: LNHDA and SQIVND (reference sequence). CDR3 length equals 13 residues. The DNA of the CDR3 is TGTGCCAGTAGTACGGACAAGAACACTGAAGCTTTCTTT. The encoded protein is CASSTDKNTEAFF.

This clonotype showed up just a few times. The rearrangement uses TRBV12-3 or TRBV12-4 and TRBJ1-5; TRBD1 agrees at 7 bases. J lost 4 bases, V lost 6 bases, and 9 bases had no gene match. The CDR3 runs to 15 residues. CDR3: CASSLYGTANQPQHF. The CDR3 nucleotides are TGTGCCAGCAGCCTCTATGGGACAGCAAATCAGCCCCAGCATTTT.

The V gene is TRBV6-2 or TRBV6-3, the J gene TRBJ1-5, with a tentative D call TRBD1 (5 bases). Germline lookup yields CDR1 MNHEY and CDR2 SVGEGT. V was shortened by 2 bases and J by 7 bases, with 12 bases between the two germline ends. This CDR3 is 14 amino acids long. CDR3 residues: CASSYGGWGQPQHF. DNA for the CDR3: TGTGCCAGCAGTTACGGGGGTTGGGGCCAGCCCCAGCATTTT.

The sample holds many counts of this clonotype. V gene TRBV20-1 combines with J gene TRBJ2-3; the D is unclear. CDR3 length equals 14 residues. Germline CDR1 and CDR2: DFQATT and SNEGSKA (reference sequence). V lost 6 bases, J lost 6 bases, and 19 bases lay in between. CDR3 nucleotide sequence: TGCAGTGCCCCGATAATGTCCTATTACGATACGCAGTATTTT. Amino acid sequence: CSAPIMSYYDTQYF.

This clonotype was counted many times. DNA for the CDR3: TGCGCCAGCAGCGCGGACCCGAACAATGAGCAGTTCTTC. This codes for CASSADPNNEQFF. The chain is built from TRBV5-1 and TRBJ2-1; no clear D gene. The CDR3 loop spans 13 amino acids. The germline gives CDR1 SGHRS, CDR2 YFSETQ. V was shortened by 4 bases and J by 5 bases, with 10 bases between the two germline ends.

This clonotype has a count of ten or more. The chain joins TRBV20-1 to TRBJ1-5; possible D gene TRBD1, 5 bases. V lost 5 bases to trimming and J lost 5 bases, with 19 bases between them. The CDR3 is 15 residues long. Germline V lookup: CDR1 DFQATT, CDR2 SNEGSKA (reference sequence). CDR3 sequence: CSAGNRVKGHQPQHF. The CDR3 bases are TGCAGTGCTGGAAATAGGGTGAAGGGGCATCAGCCCCAGCATTTT.

This clonotype was detected many times. The chain combines TRBV21-1 with TRBJ1-5. TRBV21-1 is a pseudogene segment. The CDR3 contains 13 residues. The CDR3 bases are TGTGCCAGGACACTGAGGGGCAATCAGCCCCAGCATTTT. Its protein is CARTLRGNQPQHF.

In this sample, this clonotype turned up many times. This chain connects TRBV20-1 to TRBJ2-3; D gene uncertain. CDR3 length equals 11 residues. V dropped 3 bases and J dropped 3 bases, with 4 bases sitting between them. CDR1 and CDR2 (germline): DFQATT, SNEGSKA (reference sequence). The CDR3 region is CSASWTDTQYF. The CDR3 DNA reads TGCAGTGCTAGTTGGACAGATACGCAGTATTTT.

This clonotype appeared a few times. The chain uses TRBV9 and TRBJ1-1; D gene unclear. The CDR3 loop spans 14 amino acids. Germline values: CDR1 SGDLS, CDR2 YYNGEE. The V and J ends lost 3 bases and 6 bases respectively, with 15 bases between them. CDR3 DNA: TGTGCCAGCAGCGCGGGTTCTCAATTTGCTGAAGCTTTCTTT. It yields the protein CASSAGSQFAEAFF.

This clonotype has at least ten counts. This chain uses TRBV6-5 with TRBJ1-4; D is possibly TRBD1 (5 bases). CDR1 and CDR2 (germline): MNHEY, SVGAGI. This CDR3 region has 15 residues. V was clipped by 2 bases and J by 8 bases, with 15 bases between them. The CDR3 nucleotides are TGTGCCAGCAGTTACAATGGGGCAGGGCCCGAAAAACTGTTTTTT. As protein: CASSYNGAGPEKLFF.

The chain has TRBV7-9 and TRBJ2-7; D may correspond to TRBD1 or TRBD2 (5 bases each). Trimming removed 5 bases from V and 5 bases from J, with 16 bases in between. Germline-derived CDR1 and CDR2 are SEHNR and FQNEAQ (reference sequence). The CDR3 totals 14 residues. CDR3 DNA: TGTGCCAGCAGCCTGCTTGGGGGTGTGAACGAGCAGTACTTC. It is translated as CASSLLGGVNEQYF.

V gene TRBV4-3 combines with J gene TRBJ2-1; 7 bases are a match to TRBD1. The V gene end was trimmed by 5 bases and the J gene end by 2 bases; junction bases not matched to a gene: 6. The CDR3 runs to 15 residues. Germline V gene lookup returns CDR1 LGHNA and CDR2 YSLEER. The CDR3 spells CASSVRDRPYNEQFF. CDR3 in DNA: TGCGCCAGCAGCGTCCGGGACAGACCCTACAATGAGCAGTTCTTC.

This clonotype was detected many times. The chain has TRBV5-1 and TRBJ1-2, with 7 bases fitting TRBD1. This CDR3 comprises 15 residues. CDR1 SGHRS and CDR2 YFSETQ come from the germline V gene. V gave up 3 bases and J gave up 4 bases; unmatched junction bases: 9. CDR3 bases: TGCGCCAGCAGCTCCCTACCGGGACAGATCTATGGCTACACCTTC. This translates into CASSSLPGQIYGYTF.